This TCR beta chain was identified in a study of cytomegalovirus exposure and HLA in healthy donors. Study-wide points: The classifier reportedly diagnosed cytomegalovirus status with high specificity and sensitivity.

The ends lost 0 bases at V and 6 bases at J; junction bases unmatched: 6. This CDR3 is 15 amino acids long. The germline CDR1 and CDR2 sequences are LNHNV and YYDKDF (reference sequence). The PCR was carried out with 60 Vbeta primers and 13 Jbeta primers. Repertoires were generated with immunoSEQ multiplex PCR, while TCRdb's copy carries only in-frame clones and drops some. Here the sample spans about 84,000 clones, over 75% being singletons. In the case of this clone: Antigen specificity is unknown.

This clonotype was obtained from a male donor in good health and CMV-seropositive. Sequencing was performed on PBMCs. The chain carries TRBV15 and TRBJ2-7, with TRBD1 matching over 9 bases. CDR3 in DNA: TGTGCCACCAGCAGAGACCGGGACAGGGTGAGCGAGCAGTACTTC. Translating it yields CATSRDRDRVSEQYF.